Listed below are T cell receptor beta chains from one sample, sequenced in a study of Ad26.COV2.S vaccination and SARS-CoV-2 variants. Here immunoSEQ multiplex PCR was the method, and the copy in TCRdb shows in-frame clones only, minus some. The repertoire consists of fewer than 500,000 clones, with roughly 87% occurring once and the leading ten covering over 2%. The material sequenced was peripheral blood, taken in a trial of Ad26.COV2.S vaccine versus placebo. The receptors were gathered from a person aged 18-60 years who received the Ad26.COV2.S COVID-19 vaccine or a placebo. Each CDR3 is given with its conserved first and last residue. A D gene is named only where the DNA matches it firmly. Size is omitted from some rows. Given values are once, few, many or a class for expanded clones.

TRBJ2-2,NA,TRBV9,NA,CASSVATSRELFF,TGTGCCAGCAGCGTAGCTACAAGCCGGGAGCTGTTTTTT
TRBJ2-1,NA,TRBV27,NA,CASKPDNSPYNEQFF,TGTGCCAGCAAGCCCGACAACAGCCCATACAATGAGCAGTTCTTC
TRBJ2-1,NA,TRBV7-8,TRBD2,CASSLAGTGGGHEQFF,TGTGCCAGCAGCTTAGCGGGAACGGGGGGAGGGCATGAGCAGTTCTTC
TRBJ1-2,NA,TRBV20-1,NA,CSAPVNYGYTF,TGCAGTGCACCAGTTAACTATGGCTACACCTTC
TRBJ1-2,NA,TRBV5-6,NA,CASSSTFYGYTF,TGTGCCAGCAGCTCGACCTTTTATGGCTACACCTTC
TRBJ1-4,NA,TRBV11-2,NA,CASSFLGPDEKLFF,TGTGCCAGCAGCTTCTTGGGCCCTGACGAAAAACTGTTTTTT
TRBJ2-5,NA,TRBV4-3,TRBD1,CASSPQDRAETQYF,TGCGCCAGCAGCCCCCAGGACAGGGCAGAGACCCAGTACTTC
TRBJ2-5,once,TRBV11-2,NA,CASSPGHGETQYF,TGTGCCAGCAGCCCAGGACACGGTGAGACCCAGTACTTC
TRBJ1-5,NA,TRBV6-5,NA,CASSSGGNQPQHF,TGTGCCAGCAGTTCAGGGGGCAATCAGCCCCAGCATTTT
TRBJ2-3,NA,TRBV29-1,NA,CSVEGTASTDTQYF,TGCAGCGTTGAAGGGACAGCTAGCACAGATACGCAGTATTTT
TRBJ2-2,NA,TRBV7-9,NA,CASSPTRPGSNTGELFF,TGTGCCAGCAGCCCGACCCGGCCAGGGTCGAACACCGGGGAGCTGTTTTTT
TRBJ2-5,NA,TRBV4-3,NA,CASSQEGEETQYF,TGCGCCAGCAGCCAAGAGGGGGAGGAGACCCAGTACTTC
TRBJ2-1,NA,TRBV28,NA,CASSFFYTLLGGRNEQFF,TGTGCCAGCAGTTTTTTTTATACGCTTCTTGGTGGGCGCAATGAGCAGTTCTTC
TRBJ1-2,NA,TRBV10-3,NA,CAISEGRGNYGYTF,TGTGCCATCAGTGAGGGCAGGGGAAACTATGGCTACACCTTC
TRBJ1-1,NA,TRBV6-1,NA,CASSEPVNTEAFF,TGTGCCAGCAGTGAACCGGTGAACACTGAAGCTTTCTTT
TRBJ1-2,NA,TRBV11-3,NA,CASSQPPGQSGYTF,TGTGCCAGCAGCCAACCCCCAGGGCAGAGTGGCTACACCTTC
TRBJ1-1,once,TRBV7-9,NA,CASSSQGLGTEAFF,TGTGCCAGCAGCTCTCAGGGGCTGGGCACTGAAGCTTTCTTT
TRBJ2-7,few,TRBV3-1/TRBV3-2,NA,CASSQGNWGSYEQYF,TGTGCCAGCAGCCAAGGAAATTGGGGGTCCTACGAGCAGTACTTC
TRBJ2-2,NA,TRBV5-4,NA,CASSLVRARDRNTGELFF,TGTGCCAGCAGCTTGGTGCGGGCGCGAGACAGGAACACCGGGGAGCTGTTTTTT
TRBJ1-3,NA,TRBV25-1,NA,CASSRTGGGNTIYF,TGTGCCAGCAGTCGCACGGGGGGTGGAAACACCATATATTTT
TRBJ2-5,NA,TRBV28,NA,CASSFGGRETQYF,TGTGCCAGCAGTTTTGGGGGAAGGGAGACCCAGTACTTC
TRBJ1-2,NA,TRBV19,NA,CASSTTARAVSKGYTF,TGTGCCAGTAGTACAACGGCCAGGGCGGTGTCTAAGGGCTACACCTTC
TRBJ2-1,NA,TRBV5-6,TRBD2,CASSGSGGASEQFF,TGTGCCAGCAGCGGTAGCGGGGGAGCTTCGGAGCAGTTCTTC
TRBJ2-1,NA,TRBV7-3,NA,CASSPESGYYNEQFF,TGTGCCAGCAGCCCCGAATCGGGATATTACAATGAGCAGTTCTTC
TRBJ1-1,once,TRBV2,TRBD1,CASSPSWTGRITEAFF,TGTGCCAGCAGTCCATCATGGACAGGGAGGATCACTGAAGCTTTCTTT
TRBJ2-2,NA,TRBV5-1,NA,CASSWQGGTGELFF,TGCGCCAGCAGCTGGCAGGGAGGCACCGGGGAGCTGTTTTTT
TRBJ1-6,NA,TRBV19,TRBD1,CASTLSGQGDSPLHF,TGTGCCAGTACCCTATCCGGACAGGGTGATTCACCCCTCCACTTT
TRBJ2-2,NA,TRBV9,NA,CASSVAPRTGELFF,TGTGCCAGCAGCGTAGCCCCTAGGACCGGGGAGCTGTTTTTT
TRBJ1-1,NA,TRBV3-1/TRBV3-2,NA,CASSQDLETEAFF,TGTGCCAGCAGCCAAGATTTGGAAACTGAAGCTTTCTTT
TRBJ2-5,NA,TRBV11-2,NA,CASSQQLARETQYF,TGTGCCAGCAGCCAGCAGCTAGCTAGAGAGACCCAGTACTTC
TRBJ1-1,once,TRBV5-6,NA,CASTKDRLNTEAFF,TGTGCCAGCACTAAAGACAGACTGAACACTGAAGCTTTCTTT
TRBJ1-1,NA,TRBV29-1,TRBD1,CSVQGTGVTEAFF,TGCAGCGTTCAGGGGACAGGGGTAACTGAAGCTTTCTTT
TRBJ2-2,NA,TRBV27,NA,CASTGLPLSGELFF,TGTGCCAGCACTGGACTCCCCCTCTCCGGGGAGCTGTTTTTT